This T cell receptor (beta chain) was sequenced in a study of vaccination and CD4 T cells after COVID-19. Treatment described: roughly ten-day PBMC culture with coronavirus spike peptide pools or control peptides (ViraFEST assay). By its share, this clonotype is medium-sized. The antigen remains undetermined. Mismatch with germline at one junction end may stem from a read error. Overall study findings and caveats: The analysis of convalescent patients involved relatively few individuals and lacked early post-infection timepoints.

Cultured CD4+ T cells had their DNA profiled by the Oncomine TCR Beta short-read assay. Each CDR3 protein is one row after TCRdb ran MiXCR on the PCR reads. The table includes around 19,000 distinct CDR3 sequences, 38% detected once. Germline assignment: CDR1 SNHLY and CDR2 FYNNEI. The CDR3 is made up of 16 amino acids. The source is a human donor who received a COVID-19 vaccine. The sample consisted of CD4+ T cells from blood, cultured in vitro, taken before SARS-CoV-2 vaccination. The chain employs TRBV2 and TRBJ1-5; 8 bases align to TRBD1. This CDR3 reads CASSEATGALVGPQHF. CDR3 coding DNA: TGTGCCAGCAGCGAAGCGACAGGGGCCCTCGTCGGGCCCCAGCATTTT.